This T cell receptor beta chain was documented in a study of T cells in Graves' hyperthyroidism and ophthalmopathy (dated by TCRdb to between 2017 and 2020). With respect to the entire study: Peripheral blood samples were taken at the time of initial diagnosis, prior to any treatment. Prospective prediction of ophthalmopathy was tested in an independent validation cohort of approximately 19 hyperthyroidism patients and some 17 patients who later progressed to ophthalmopathy. After sampling, hyperthyroidism patients received methimazole starting at 30 mg daily, and ophthalmopathy patients received high-dose intravenous methylprednisolone. In more than five Graves' hyperthyroidism patients, the study also compared T-cell repertoires from thyroid tissue with T-cell repertoires from blood. For training and testing, the 100 or so patients in the discovery cohort were randomly divided in a 7:3 ratio. TCR V-J signatures able to tell the groups apart were searched for in a discovery cohort of more than 90 patients, of whom 40 to 45 had Graves' ophthalmopathy and more than 55 had stable Graves' hyperthyroidism. TCR Vbeta CDR3 sequencing of fewer than 150 peripheral blood samples (over 40 ophthalmopathy, roughly 72 hyperthyroidism and some 17 progressor patients) is reported in the paper.

Hyperthyroidism patients were newly diagnosed, with disease duration under 2 months, and aged 18 to 65 years. Patients with uncontrolled infections, other autoimmune diseases, pregnancy or lactation were excluded. Diagnoses were based on clinical symptoms, serum thyroxine and TRAb, thyroid ultrasound and orbital computed tomography. Blood from progressor patients was collected at the time of first diagnosis with hyperthyroidism, before any ophthalmopathy symptoms had appeared. PBMCs were separated from roughly 9.6 ml of fresh peripheral blood using Ficoll-Paque density gradient centrifugation. Progressor patients were defined as those initially diagnosed with Graves' hyperthyroidism in whom ophthalmopathy developed during follow-up. Trizol reagent was used to extract total RNA, and RNA quality was then checked on an Agilent 2100 Bioanalyzer. Relative to germline, V is missing 6 bases and J is missing 2 bases, with 6 bases of the junction outside any gene match. CDR3 length: 13 amino acids, cysteine to phenylalanine. Only the CDR3 portion is preserved as DNA: 39 bases, with reading frame beginning at the first base. Reading the germline V gene (reference sequence) gives CDR1 DFQATT and CDR2 SNEGSKA.

Amplification of TCR beta CDR3 regions was carried out from RNA transcripts. The TCR CDR3 was subjected to a first round of RT-PCR using the HTBI primer set and the Qiagen OneStep RT-PCR kit. A second multiplex PCR round built the libraries, followed by size selection and purification. Paired-end sequencing of the libraries was performed with 100 bp reads on an Illumina HiSeq2000. The authors' pipeline ran thus. SOAPnuke was used to process the raw data, removing reads that contained adapters or uncalled bases, had a mean Phred below 15, or lacked an exact match to the constant primer or identifier. High-quality paired reads were merged using COPE v1.2.5, and each unique nucleotide sequence was defined as a clonotype. MiTCR v1.1 was used to align the clonotypes against IMGT TRBV, TRBD and TRBJ reference segments. The analysis included only V-J combinations with a frequency above 0.0001, which together covered more than 98% of the repertoires. The TCS score was defined as F50 (clonal expansion) divided by E x V (chaos), with BLOSUM62-based TCRdist calculated between CDR3 peptides within each V-J. Welch's t-statistics and random forest reduced some 510 V-J features to about 13, which were used in a naive Bayes classifier (R e1071). TCRdb trimmed the raw reads at Q25, called clones with MiXCR and kept productive beta chains. Rows are unified per CDR3 protein, each entry keeping the most common DNA and genes. Clone size and V and J calls follow TCRdb, not the original study. The sample table shows over 250,000 distinct CDR3 sequences, and 25% to 30% are seen once. The leading ten clones occupy around 28% of the sample.

What the authors observed across the whole study: Most expanded thyroid clonotypes (frequency above 0.001) were also detected in blood, suggesting blood repertoires may reflect thyroid immune responses. No statistical method was used to fix the sample size in advance, and group allocation was not hidden from the investigators. In validation, progression to ophthalmopathy was predicted by the model with 70.59% sensitivity and around 75% specificity, a median of roughly six months before onset. Ophthalmopathy was separated from stable hyperthyroidism by a 13 V-J signature model, with over 85% sensitivity and roughly 84% specificity obtained in cross-validation and 80%/75% obtained in testing.

This clonotype appeared many times. Its antigen has not been determined. Base qualities are missing; no much larger clone stands one base away. This clonotype was obtained from a man between 40 and 49 years old with Graves' hyperthyroidism that later progressed to Graves' ophthalmopathy. The V and J segments used are TRBV20-1 and TRBJ1-1; 7 nucleotides in the junction match TRBD1. Sequencing used blood. The CDR3 protein sequence reads: CSANRQGNTEAFF. In nucleotide form, the sequence is TGCAGTGCAAACAGACAGGGTAACACTGAAGCTTTCTTT.